The 27 T cell receptor beta chains presented below share a single source sample, sequenced in a study of cytomegalovirus exposure and HLA in healthy donors. PCR used 60 Vbeta primers and 13 Jbeta primers. TCRdb keeps only in-frame clones here, not all; method: immunoSEQ multiplex PCR. This table has fewer than 80,000 clones, roughly two thirds appearing once. The sequenced material came from PBMCs. These receptors were taken from a woman between 45 and 65 years old in good health and CMV-seropositive.

The gene calls are TRBV19 and TRBJ2-6, with TRBD1 matching 9 bases. V shed 5 bases, J shed 13 bases, and the junction held 9 bases outside the gene matches. Germline V CDR1 and CDR2: LNHDA, SQIVND (reference sequence). CDR3 length equals 14 residues. The CDR3 coding sequence is TGTGCCAGTAGTCCCCGGACAGGGGACCCGGTCCTGACTTTC. Protein sequence: CASSPRTGDPVLTF.

The chain couples TRBV5-1 to TRBJ1-1; 10 positions match TRBD1. CDR1 SGHRS and CDR2 YFSETQ come from the germline V gene. The CDR3 runs to 16 residues. J lost 5 bases, V lost 0 bases, and 7 bases had no gene match. The CDR3, as DNA: TGCGCCAGCAGCTTGGGGGACAGGGGTAGGTGGACTGAAGCTTTCTTT. Translated, it gives CASSLGDRGRWTEAFF.

The chain links TRBV5-1 to TRBJ1-1; 10 nucleotides line up with TRBD1. V dropped 5 bases and J dropped 2; count of bases not matched to a gene: 6. The germline V gene has CDR1 SGHRS and CDR2 YFSETQ. CDR3 size: 15 residues. CDR3 sequence: CASRLSTGGNTEAFF. Here the CDR3 DNA reads TGCGCCAGCAGACTCTCGACAGGGGGCAACACTGAAGCTTTCTTT.

A word on this clone: Germline and junction disagree at one end, which may indicate a read error. Additional DNA sequences in this sample encode the identical CDR3. The chain is built from TRBV7-8 and TRBJ1-6, with 7 bases fitting TRBD1. In germline, CDR1 is SGHVS, CDR2 FQNEAQ. The CDR3 runs to 14 residues. CDR3 loop: CASSRRDSNSPLHF. In DNA form, the CDR3 reads TGTGCCAGCAGCCGCCGGGACAGCAATTCACCCCTTCACTTT.

V and J are TRBV13 and TRBJ2-7, with 9 nucleotides matching TRBD1. The trim removed 5 bases at V and 6 bases at J, leaving 14 bases unmatched. Germline V gene sequence: CDR1 PRHDT, CDR2 FYEKMQ (reference sequence). The CDR3 contains 16 residues. Here the CDR3 reads CASSASGTGTYREQYF. The CDR3 nucleotides read TGTGCCAGCAGCGCCTCCGGGACAGGGACCTACCGCGAGCAGTACTTC.

The chain is built from TRBV2 and TRBJ2-5; no clear D gene. The germline CDR1 and CDR2 sequences are SNHLY and FYNNEI. Trimming pared 9 bases from V and 2 bases from J, leaving 22 bases between. The CDR3 has 16 amino acids. CDR3 coding DNA: TGTGCCAGTAAGAGGCTAGTTTCCAGTCTTCAAGAGACCCAGTACTTC. This gives the protein CASKRLVSSLQETQYF.

The chain joins TRBV5-1 to TRBJ1-2, with D possibly TRBD1 on 5 matching bases. Germline V CDR1 and CDR2: SGHRS, YFSETQ. Trimming pared 3 bases from V and 0 bases from J, leaving 12 bases between. The CDR3 spans 15 residues. The CDR3 sequence is CASSSTPRANYGYTF. For the CDR3, the DNA is TGCGCCAGCAGCTCGACGCCCAGGGCTAACTATGGCTACACCTTC.

This clone appeared a single time. V is TRBV19 and J is TRBJ1-1; D is ambiguous. V was clipped by 3 bases and J by 0 bases, with 14 bases between them. The CDR3 extends over 16 amino acids. Germline V gene data show CDR1 as LNHDA and CDR2 as SQIVND (reference sequence). CDR3 coding DNA: TGTGCCAGTAGTATGAGTGATAGCCTCATGAACACTGAAGCTTTCTTT. Its translation: CASSMSDSLMNTEAFF. The whole variable domain, remainder taken from reference TRBV19 and TRBJ1-1, is DGGITQSPKYLFRKEGQNVTLSCEQNLNHDAMYWYRQDPGQGLRLIYYSQIVNDFQKGDIAEGYSVSREKKESFPLTVTSAQKNPTAFYLCASSMSDSLMNTEAFFGQGTRLTVV.

This clone was counted a few times. This rearrangement joins TRBV7-9 to TRBJ1-1; 8 bases align to TRBD1. The CDR3 loop spans 15 amino acids. V trimming: 5 bases; J trimming: 3 bases; junction bases outside the gene matches: 8. Germline CDR1 reads SEHNR; CDR2 reads FQNEAQ (reference sequence). The CDR3 sequence: CASSNNRGMYTEAFF. For the CDR3, the DNA is TGTGCCAGCAGCAACAACAGGGGGATGTACACTGAAGCTTTCTTT.

This chain connects TRBV9 to TRBJ2-5; a possible D gene is TRBD2 (6 bases). This CDR3 is 15 amino acids long. Germline-derived CDR1 and CDR2 are SGDLS and YYNGEE. V dropped 4 bases and J dropped 4 bases, with 17 bases sitting between them. The CDR3 spells CASSSLGLGGETQYF. CDR3 coding DNA: TGTGCCAGCAGCAGCCTCGGACTGGGGGGAGAGACCCAGTACTTC.

This chain joins TRBV28 and TRBJ1-5; a weak D match, TRBD1 (6 bases). The CDR3 runs 14 residues. Trimming removed 5 bases at V and 2 bases at J, with 10 bases between. Germline V lookup: CDR1 MDHEN, CDR2 SYDVKM. CDR3 DNA sequence: TGTGCCAGCAGTAAAGGGGGAGGCAATCAGCCCCAGCATTTT. This sequence encodes CASSKGGGNQPQHF.

The CDR3 DNA reads TGTGCCAGCAGCGCAGGACAGGGCTATGGAAACATTCAGTACTTC. Amino acid sequence: CASSAGQGYGNIQYF. This chain joins TRBV9 and TRBJ2-4; TRBD1 matches at 8 bases. Per the germline V gene, CDR1 is SGDLS and CDR2 is YYNGEE. After removal of 3 bases from V and 6 bases from J, the junction contained 8 bases not matched to a gene. The CDR3 has 15 residues.

The chain is built from TRBV5-6 and TRBJ2-6; 12 bases are a match to TRBD1. J was trimmed by 3 bases and V by 4 bases; bases with no gene match: 8. Germline loops: CDR1 SGHDT, CDR2 YYEEEE. This CDR3 has 18 amino acids. CDR3 sequence (DNA): TGTGCCAGCAGCGTTCGGGACAGGGGGCTATATGGGGCCAACGTCCTGACTTTC. It codes for CASSVRDRGLYGANVLTF.

This rearrangement joins TRBV4-2 to TRBJ1-6; D possibly corresponds to TRBD1 (6 bases). The germline V gene encodes CDR1 LGHNA and CDR2 YNFKEQ. CDR3 size: 17 residues. Deletions cut 1 base from V and 2 bases from J, with 12 bases between. Here the CDR3 reads CASSQAGATPYNSPLHF. CDR3 coding DNA: TGTGCCAGCAGCCAAGCAGGGGCGACTCCCTATAATTCACCCCTCCACTTT.

V and J are TRBV2 and TRBJ1-6; 10 bases line up with TRBD1. Germline V lookup: CDR1 SNHLY, CDR2 FYNNEI. The CDR3 contains 15 residues. V was clipped by 9 bases and J by 6 bases; unmatched bases: 8. The CDR3 sequence is CARSEGTGVNSPLHF. In DNA, the CDR3 is TGTGCCAGATCGGAGGGGACAGGGGTTAATTCACCCCTCCACTTT.

The rearrangement uses TRBV11-2 and TRBJ1-1; D perhaps matches TRBD1 (6 bases). Germline values: CDR1 SGHAT, CDR2 FQNNGV. This CDR3 has 14 residues. V lost 1 base to trimming and J lost 5 bases, with 11 bases between them. The CDR3 is CASSLVQGRTEAFF. CDR3 coding DNA: TGTGCCAGCAGCTTAGTGCAGGGGCGGACTGAAGCTTTCTTT.

The chain has TRBV19 and TRBJ1-5; D remains unclear. V lost 5 bases and J 3 bases, leaving 8 bases between the germline ends. The CDR3 runs to 13 residues. The germline V gene has CDR1 LNHDA and CDR2 SQIVND (reference sequence). The CDR3 DNA sequence: TGTGCCAGTAGTTCGGGAAACAATCAGCCCCAGCATTTT. Its protein is CASSSGNNQPQHF. Looking up the rest from reference TRBV19 and TRBJ1-5 gives the full variable domain: DGGITQSPKYLFRKEGQNVTLSCEQNLNHDAMYWYRQDPGQGLRLIYYSQIVNDFQKGDIAEGYSVSREKKESFPLTVTSAQKNPTAFYLCASSSGNNQPQHFGDGTRLSIL.

This chain joins TRBV19 and TRBJ1-6, with D tentatively TRBD1 (6 bases). Germline V gene sequence: CDR1 LNHDA, CDR2 SQIVND (reference sequence). V was clipped by 5 bases and J by 7 bases, with 12 bases between them. The CDR3 is 14 residues long. DNA of the CDR3: TGTGCCAGTAGTTGGGGGACACAGAATTCACCCCTCCACTTT. This gives the protein CASSWGTQNSPLHF.

V is TRBV6-6 and J is TRBJ1-2; no firm D call. The CDR3 spans 12 residues. Trimming took off 6 bases at V and 6 bases at J, with 11 bases between the two ends. The germline gives CDR1 MNHNY, CDR2 SVGAGI (reference sequence). In DNA, the CDR3 is TGTGCCAGCAGCCCCACGGGGAATGGCTACACCTTC. It is translated as CASSPTGNGYTF.

The chain employs TRBV6-4 and TRBJ2-3, with 9 positions matching TRBD2. The CDR3 runs 14 residues. J gave up 4 bases and V 3 bases, and 2 bases lay outside the gene matches. Germline lookup yields CDR1 MRHNA and CDR2 SNTAGT. In nucleotides, the CDR3 is TGTGCCAGCAGTGAAGGACTAGCGTCAGATACGCAGTATTTT. Amino acid sequence: CASSEGLASDTQYF.

The CDR3 nucleotides are TGTGCCAGAAGCAGGACAGCACGCCAAGAGACCCAGTACTTC. It specifies CARSRTARQETQYF. The rearrangement uses TRBV5-3 and TRBJ2-5; D may be TRBD1 (6 bases). TRBV5-3 falls under the ORF class, with uncertain function. The ends were cut back, 4 bases at V and 1 base at J, with 11 bases in the middle. This CDR3 spans 14 amino acids.

J is TRBJ1-4 and V is TRBV5-1; 9 positions match TRBD1. The CDR3 has 14 amino acids. Germline values: CDR1 SGHRS, CDR2 YFSETQ. V dropped 4 bases and J dropped 8; count of bases not matched to a gene: 6. The CDR3 bases are TGCGCCAGCAGCCTGGGACAGGGTGAGGAAAAACTGTTTTTT. This encodes CASSLGQGEEKLFF.

This clone was observed a handful of times. This chain connects TRBV9 to TRBJ1-5, with 7 bases that match TRBD1. The germline gives CDR1 SGDLS, CDR2 YYNGEE. The ends lost 4 bases at V and 6 bases at J; junction bases unmatched: 7. The CDR3 extends over 14 amino acids. CDR3 sequence reads: CASSPDRVGQPQHF. The CDR3 coding sequence is TGTGCCAGCAGCCCTGACAGGGTGGGTCAGCCCCAGCATTTT.

About this clone: At one of its ends the junction is not consistent with the germline gene, which may arise from a read error. The rearrangement joins TRBV7-9 to TRBJ2-7; no clear D gene. The germline V gene encodes CDR1 SEHNR and CDR2 FQNEAQ (reference sequence). CDR3 size: 12 residues. In DNA, the CDR3 is TGTTCCAGCAGTTATGTGTCCTACGAGCAGTACTTC. Protein product: CSSSYVSYEQYF.

The rearrangement joins TRBV5-1 to TRBJ2-1; weak D call: TRBD2 (6 bases). Trimming took off 2 bases at V and 6 bases at J, with 15 bases between the two ends. The CDR3 loop spans 15 amino acids. In germline, CDR1 is SGHRS, CDR2 YFSETQ. In DNA form, the CDR3 reads TGCGCCAGCAGCTTATTAGGGACTTGGGGCAATGAGCAGTTCTTC. Amino acid sequence: CASSLLGTWGNEQFF.

J is TRBJ2-1 and V is TRBV6-5; D is unclear. CDR1 MNHEY and CDR2 SVGAGI come from the germline V gene. Between the trimmed V and J ends, which lost 4 bases and 7 bases, there was a span of 11 bases. This CDR3 is built from 13 residues. This CDR3 reads CASSFLLRNEQFF. CDR3 in DNA: TGTGCCAGCAGTTTTTTATTGCGGAATGAGCAGTTCTTC.

V and J are TRBV2 and TRBJ2-7; D is perhaps TRBD1 (6 bases). The CDR3 length is 13 residues. Per the germline V gene, CDR1 is SNHLY and CDR2 is FYNNEI. With 4 bases removed from V and 6 bases from J, the gap between germline ends came to 13 bases. CDR3 amino acids: CASSGEQGGEQYV. In DNA form, the CDR3 reads TGTGCCAGCAGTGGGGAACAGGGTGGCGAGCAGTACGTC.